This TCR beta chain was found in a study of blood T cell repertoires in COVID-19 (dated by TCRdb to 2019 to 2021). Notes on the research overall: Samples covering the acute and convalescent phases of COVID-19 were provided by collaborators in the United States, Italy and Spain. A de-identified subject ID, COVID-19 status, age in years and sex were almost always included in the sample metadata. The repertoires were released in a freely available public database intended as a resource for research on the immune response to SARS-CoV-2. HLA class I and class II types, where available, came from metadata supplied by the sample provider rather than from assay-based typing. The dataset comprised deeply sampled blood TCRbeta repertoires from subjects exposed to, actively infected with, or recovered from COVID-19. The prospective study material was composed of cDNA or gDNA derived from T cells, B-cell-depleted T cells, or PBMCs. The samples were drawn from two sources: the first 160 participants of the ongoing ImmuneRACE study, and 1,200 or so subjects contributed by 6 global collaborators. Study-wide findings and limitations: How much clinical and demographic metadata was included differed by source and by participant, and the metadata was provided uncurated.

With regard to this clone: This clone's antigen is unknown. Base-call qualities are not available, and no considerably larger clone is one nucleotide away.

TCRbeta CDR3 regions were amplified from genomic DNA using the immunoSEQ Assay, a bias-controlled multiplex PCR. The authors' analysis ran thus. The number of nucleated cells in each sample was estimated by amplification of reference gene primers within the assay. To quantify the absolute abundance of each unique TCRbeta CDR3 rearrangement, sequence reads were collapsed and filtered. For each sample, productive Simpson clonality was calculated by taking the square root of Simpson's diversity index across productive rearrangements. What TCRdb holds here is the immuneACCESS table cut down to in-frame rearrangements. Part of the clones is not present; checked against another copy, under half of the missing clones reflect an unresolved V gene, and the others are unexplained. That table is the source of V, J and clone size, and D and trimming were worked out from the DNA. This sample holds 65,000 to 95,000 clones; 85% to 90% were observed only once. Of the sample, roughly 9% falls within the top ten clones.

V was cut back by 0 bases and J by 4 bases, leaving a gap of 7 bases between them. The CDR3 sequence holds 13 residues, the cysteine and phenylalanine included. Only CDR3 DNA remains: 39 bases, in frame from the first base. CDR1 and CDR2 (SGHNT, YYREEE) derive from the germline V gene (reference sequence). Each collaborating institution followed its own protocols to collect whole blood in K2EDTA tubes. For TCRbeta analysis, collaborators shipped samples as frozen whole blood, isolated PBMCs, or DNA extracted from either of those sample types. The material sequenced was peripheral blood. The chain is assembled from TRBV5-4 and TRBJ1-1, with TRBD1 as a weak D call on 5 bases. The sequence came from a man of 80 years or more with acute or convalescent COVID-19. The DNA sequence is given as TGTGCCAGCAGCTTGGATAGGGGCACTGAAGCTTTCTTT. Its amino acids are CASSLDRGTEAFF.